The clone carrying this TCR beta chain was seen more than once but under ten times. Trimming removed 3 bases from V and 3 bases from J; junction bases left unmatched: 12. CDR1 is SGDLS, CDR2 YYNGEE, per germline. The CDR3 has 16 residues. The data were taken from a study of cytomegalovirus exposure and HLA in healthy donors. Primers: 60 Vbeta forward and 13 Jbeta reverse. TCRdb's table, derived via immunoSEQ multiplex PCR, lists solely in-frame clones and lacks some. This table holds approximately 150,000 clones, over 60% found once. The sequencing input was PBMCs. This clonotype was sampled from a woman younger than 45 in good health and CMV-seropositive. V usage is TRBV9 and J usage is TRBJ2-7; 7 bases match TRBD2. As DNA, the CDR3 is TGTGCCAGCAGCGCGAGCGGGGACGGGTCCTACTACGAGCAGTACTTC. Its translation: CASSASGDGSYYEQYF.